These 2 T cell receptor beta chains came from one sample sequenced in a study of T cells in Graves' hyperthyroidism and ophthalmopathy. Amplification yielded TCR beta CDR3 regions, with RNA transcripts as the source. The study used the HTBI primer set for a first-round RT-PCR of the TCR CDR3. Each CDR3 protein is one row after TCRdb ran MiXCR on the multiplex PCR reads. The table lists under 450,000 distinct CDR3 sequences, about 13% of them singletons. The sample was blood. The receptors derive from a man younger than 40 with Graves' hyperthyroidism that later progressed to Graves' ophthalmopathy.

In this sample, this clonotype turned up a few times. The rearrangement links TRBV9 to TRBJ2-5; D is uncertain. Trimming cost V 5 bases and J 0 bases, with 5 bases left between them. This CDR3 is built from 12 residues. CDR1 and CDR2 from the germline V gene are SGDLS and YYNGEE. In DNA, the CDR3 is TGTGCCAGCAGTGCCCACCAAGAGACCCAGTACTTC. It translates to CASSAHQETQYF.

This clonotype has just a few counts. The chain is built from TRBV20-1 and TRBJ1-6, with TRBD1 matching over 8 bases. Germline CDR1 is DFQATT and CDR2 is SNEGSKA (reference sequence). This CDR3 has 15 residues. V was pared by 5 bases and J by 7 bases, with 10 bases of the junction left unmatched. CDR3 in DNA: TGCAGTGCTCCCAGGGGGCGGGTAGGAAATTCACCCCTCCACTTT. It encodes CSAPRGRVGNSPLHF.